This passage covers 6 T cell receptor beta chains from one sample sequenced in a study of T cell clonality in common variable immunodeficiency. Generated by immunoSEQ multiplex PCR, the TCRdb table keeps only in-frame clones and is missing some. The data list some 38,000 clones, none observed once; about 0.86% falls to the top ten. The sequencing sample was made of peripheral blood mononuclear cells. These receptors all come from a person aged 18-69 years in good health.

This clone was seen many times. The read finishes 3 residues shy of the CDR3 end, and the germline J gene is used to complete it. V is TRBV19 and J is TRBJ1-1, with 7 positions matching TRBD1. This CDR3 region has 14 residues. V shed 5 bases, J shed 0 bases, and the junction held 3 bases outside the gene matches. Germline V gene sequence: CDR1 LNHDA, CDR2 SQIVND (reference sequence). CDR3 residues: CASSATGMNTEAFF. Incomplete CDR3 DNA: TGTGCCAGTAGTGCGACAGGGATGAACACTGAA.

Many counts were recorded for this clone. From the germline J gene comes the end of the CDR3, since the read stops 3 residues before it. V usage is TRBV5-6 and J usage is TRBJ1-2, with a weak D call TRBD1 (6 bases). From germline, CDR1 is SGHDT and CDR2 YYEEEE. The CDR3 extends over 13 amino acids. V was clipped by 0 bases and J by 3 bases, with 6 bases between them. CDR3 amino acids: CASSLDRDYGYTF. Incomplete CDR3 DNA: TGTGCCAGCAGCTTGGACAGGGACTATGGC.

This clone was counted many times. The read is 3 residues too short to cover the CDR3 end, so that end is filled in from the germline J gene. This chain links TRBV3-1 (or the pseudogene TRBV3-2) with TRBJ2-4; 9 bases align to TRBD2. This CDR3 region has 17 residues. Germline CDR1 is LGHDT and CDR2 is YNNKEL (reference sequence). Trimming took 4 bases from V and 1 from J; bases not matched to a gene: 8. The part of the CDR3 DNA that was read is TGTGCCAGCAGCCTTAATAGCGGGAGAGGGGCCAAAAACATT. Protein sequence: CASSLNSGRGAKNI. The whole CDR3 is CASSLNSGRGAKNIQYF.

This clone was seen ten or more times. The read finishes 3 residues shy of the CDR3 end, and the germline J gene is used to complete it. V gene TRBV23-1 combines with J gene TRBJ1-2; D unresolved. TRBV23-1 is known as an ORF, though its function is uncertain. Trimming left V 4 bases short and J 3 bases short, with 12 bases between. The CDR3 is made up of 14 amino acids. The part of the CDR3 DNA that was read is TGCGCCAGCAGTCCCCAAGACTTAGACTATGGC. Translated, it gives CASSPQDLDYG. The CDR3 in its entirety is CASSPQDLDYGYTF.

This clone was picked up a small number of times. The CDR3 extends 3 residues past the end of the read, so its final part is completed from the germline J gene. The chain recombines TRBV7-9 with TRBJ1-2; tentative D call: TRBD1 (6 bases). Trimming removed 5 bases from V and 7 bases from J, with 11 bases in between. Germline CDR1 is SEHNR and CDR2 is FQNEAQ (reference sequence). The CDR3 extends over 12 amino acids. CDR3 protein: CASSNRGGGYTF. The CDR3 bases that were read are TGTGCCAGCAGCAACCGAGGGGGTGGC.

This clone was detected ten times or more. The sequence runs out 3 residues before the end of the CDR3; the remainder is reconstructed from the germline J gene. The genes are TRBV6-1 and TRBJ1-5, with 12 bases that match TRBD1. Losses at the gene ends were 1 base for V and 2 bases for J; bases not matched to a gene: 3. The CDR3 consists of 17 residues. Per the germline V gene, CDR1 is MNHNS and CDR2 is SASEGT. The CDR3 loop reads CASSEEGQGAGNQPQHF. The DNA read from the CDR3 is TGTGCCAGCAGTGAAGAGGGACAGGGGGCCGGCAATCAGCCC.